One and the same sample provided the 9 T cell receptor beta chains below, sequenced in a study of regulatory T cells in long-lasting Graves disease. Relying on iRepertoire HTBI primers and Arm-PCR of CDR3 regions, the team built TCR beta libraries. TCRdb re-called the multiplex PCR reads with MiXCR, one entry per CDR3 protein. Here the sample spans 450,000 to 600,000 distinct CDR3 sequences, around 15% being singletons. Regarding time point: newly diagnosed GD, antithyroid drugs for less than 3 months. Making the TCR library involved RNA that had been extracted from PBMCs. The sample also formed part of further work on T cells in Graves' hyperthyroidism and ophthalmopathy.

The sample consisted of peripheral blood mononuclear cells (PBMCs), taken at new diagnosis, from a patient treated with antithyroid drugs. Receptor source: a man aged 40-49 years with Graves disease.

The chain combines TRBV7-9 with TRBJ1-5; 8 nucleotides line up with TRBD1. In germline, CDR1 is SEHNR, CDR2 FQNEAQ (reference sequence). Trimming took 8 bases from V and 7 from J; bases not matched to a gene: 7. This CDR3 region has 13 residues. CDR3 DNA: TGTGCCAGCGCCGACAGGGGCCCCCAGCCCCAGCATTTT. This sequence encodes CASADRGPQPQHF.

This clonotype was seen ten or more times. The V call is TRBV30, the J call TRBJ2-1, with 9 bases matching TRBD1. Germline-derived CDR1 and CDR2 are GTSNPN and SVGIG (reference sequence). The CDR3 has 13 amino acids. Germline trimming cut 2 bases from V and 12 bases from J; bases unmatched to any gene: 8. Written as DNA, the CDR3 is TGTGCCTGGAGTTCCTCCGGGACAGGGCGGCAGTTCTTC. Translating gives CAWSSSGTGRQFF.

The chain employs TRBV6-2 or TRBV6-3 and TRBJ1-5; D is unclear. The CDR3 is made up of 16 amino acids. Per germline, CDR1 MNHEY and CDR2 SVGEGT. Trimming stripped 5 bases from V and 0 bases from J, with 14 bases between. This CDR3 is CASSESRWNSNQPQHF. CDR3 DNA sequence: TGTGCCAGCAGTGAAAGTCGATGGAATAGCAATCAGCCCCAGCATTTT.

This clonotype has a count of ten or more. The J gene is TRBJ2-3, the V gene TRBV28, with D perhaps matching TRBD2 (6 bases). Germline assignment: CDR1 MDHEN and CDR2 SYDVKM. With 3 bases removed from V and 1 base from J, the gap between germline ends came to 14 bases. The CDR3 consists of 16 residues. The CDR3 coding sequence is TGTGCCAGCAGTTTTTTTTCGCGCGGGGGCACAGATACGCAGTATTTT. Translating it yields CASSFFSRGGTDTQYF.

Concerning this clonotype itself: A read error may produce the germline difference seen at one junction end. CDR3 amino acids: CASSLGQASNRPQHF. The CDR3 DNA sequence: TGTGCCAGCAGTTTAGGTCAGGCGAGCAATCGGCCCCAGCATTTT. The chain joins TRBV12-3 or TRBV12-4 to TRBJ1-5; unclear D gene. CDR3 size: 15 residues.

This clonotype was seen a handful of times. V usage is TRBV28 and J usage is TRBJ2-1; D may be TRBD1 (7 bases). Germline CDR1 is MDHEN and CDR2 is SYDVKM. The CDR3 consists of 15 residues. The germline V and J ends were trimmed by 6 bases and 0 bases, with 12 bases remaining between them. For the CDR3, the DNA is TGTGCCAGCAGGGGGGGACAGCTCTCCTACAATGAGCAGTTCTTC. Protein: CASRGGQLSYNEQFF.

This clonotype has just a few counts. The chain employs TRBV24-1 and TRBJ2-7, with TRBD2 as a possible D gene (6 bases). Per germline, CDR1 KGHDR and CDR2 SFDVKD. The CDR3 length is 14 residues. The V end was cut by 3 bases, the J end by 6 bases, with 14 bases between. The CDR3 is CATSDPGPEGEQYF. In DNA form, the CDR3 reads TGTGCCACCAGTGATCCGGGACCGGAGGGCGAGCAGTACTTC.

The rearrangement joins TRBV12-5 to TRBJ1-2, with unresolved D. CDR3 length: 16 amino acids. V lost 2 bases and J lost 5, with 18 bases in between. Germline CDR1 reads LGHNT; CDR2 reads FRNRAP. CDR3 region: CASGLILDREPYGYTF. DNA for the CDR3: TGTGCTAGTGGTTTGATACTAGACCGCGAGCCTTATGGCTACACCTTC.

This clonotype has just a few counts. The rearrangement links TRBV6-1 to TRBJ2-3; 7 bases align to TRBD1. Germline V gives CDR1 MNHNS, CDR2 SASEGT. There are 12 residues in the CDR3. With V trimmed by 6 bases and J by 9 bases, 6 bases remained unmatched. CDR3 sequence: CASSQTGPTQYF. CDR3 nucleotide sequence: TGTGCCAGCAGCCAGACAGGGCCCACGCAGTATTTT.